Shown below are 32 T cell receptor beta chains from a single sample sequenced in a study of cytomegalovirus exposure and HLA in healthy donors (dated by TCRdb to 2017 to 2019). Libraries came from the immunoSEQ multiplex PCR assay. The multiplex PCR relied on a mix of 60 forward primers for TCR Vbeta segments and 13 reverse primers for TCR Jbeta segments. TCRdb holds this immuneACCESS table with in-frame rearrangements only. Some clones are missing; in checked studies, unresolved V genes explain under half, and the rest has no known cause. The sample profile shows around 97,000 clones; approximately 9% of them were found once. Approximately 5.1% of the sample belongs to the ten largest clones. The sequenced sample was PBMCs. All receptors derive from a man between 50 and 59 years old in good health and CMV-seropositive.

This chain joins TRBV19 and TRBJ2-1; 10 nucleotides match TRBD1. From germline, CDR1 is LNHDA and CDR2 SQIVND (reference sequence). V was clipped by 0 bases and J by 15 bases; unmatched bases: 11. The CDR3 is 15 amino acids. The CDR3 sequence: CASSIDRTGGISLFF. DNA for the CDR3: TGTGCCAGTAGTATAGATCGGACAGGGGGGATCTCATTGTTCTTC.

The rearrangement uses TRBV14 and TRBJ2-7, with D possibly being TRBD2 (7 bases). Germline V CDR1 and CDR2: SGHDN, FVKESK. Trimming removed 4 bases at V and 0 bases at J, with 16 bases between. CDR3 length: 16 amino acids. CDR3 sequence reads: CASSPRGASRSYEQYF. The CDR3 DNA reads TGTGCCAGCAGCCCCCGGGGGGCTAGCCGCTCCTACGAGCAGTACTTC.

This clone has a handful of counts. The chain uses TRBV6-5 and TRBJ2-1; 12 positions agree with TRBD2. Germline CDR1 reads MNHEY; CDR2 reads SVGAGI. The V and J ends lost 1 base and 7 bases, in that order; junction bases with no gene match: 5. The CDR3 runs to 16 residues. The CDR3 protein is CASSYYASGRANEQFF. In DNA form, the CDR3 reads TGTGCCAGCAGTTACTACGCTAGCGGGAGGGCGAATGAGCAGTTCTTC.

CDR3 DNA: TGTGCCAGCAGTTTAAAACTAGCGACCGGGGAGCTGTTTTTT. This codes for CASSLKLATGELFF. V usage is TRBV27 and J usage is TRBJ2-2; 7 nucleotides line up with TRBD2. The CDR3 extends over 14 amino acids. CDR1 is MNHEY, CDR2 SMNVEV, per germline (reference sequence). The V segment lost 2 bases and the J segment 5 bases; nucleotides outside the gene matches: 2.

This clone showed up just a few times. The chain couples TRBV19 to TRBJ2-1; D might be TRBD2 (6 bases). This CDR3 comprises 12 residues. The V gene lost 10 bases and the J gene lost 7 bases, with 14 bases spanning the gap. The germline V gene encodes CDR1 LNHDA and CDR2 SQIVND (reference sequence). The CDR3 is CATGTHGNEQFF. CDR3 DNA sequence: TGTGCCACCGGGACTCACGGGAATGAGCAGTTCTTC.

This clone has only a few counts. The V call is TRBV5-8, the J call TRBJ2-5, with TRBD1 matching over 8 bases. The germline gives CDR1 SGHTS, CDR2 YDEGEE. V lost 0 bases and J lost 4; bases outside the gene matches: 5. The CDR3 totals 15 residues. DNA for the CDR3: TGTGCCAGCAGCTTGGGGGCCGACAGGGGAGAGACCCAGTACTTC. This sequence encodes CASSLGADRGETQYF. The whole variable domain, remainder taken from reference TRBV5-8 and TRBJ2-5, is EAGVTQSPTHLIKTRGQQATLRCSPISGHTSVYWYQQALGLGLQFLLWYDEGEERNRGNFPPRFSGRQFPNYSSELNVNALELEDSALYLCASSLGADRGETQYFGPGTRLLVL.

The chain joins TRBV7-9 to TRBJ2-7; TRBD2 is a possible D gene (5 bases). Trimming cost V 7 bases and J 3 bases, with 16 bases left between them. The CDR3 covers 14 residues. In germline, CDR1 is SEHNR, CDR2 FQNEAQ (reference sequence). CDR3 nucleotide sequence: TGTGCCAGCACCTCCAGAAGTAGCGACTACGAGCAGTACTTC. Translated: CASTSRSSDYEQYF. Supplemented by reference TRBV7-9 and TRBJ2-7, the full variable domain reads DTGVSQNPRHKITKRGQNVTFRCDPISEHNRLYWYRQTLGQGPEFLTYFQNEAQLEKSRLLSDRFSAERPKGSFSTLEIQRTEQGDSAMYLCASTSRSSDYEQYFGPGTRLTVT.

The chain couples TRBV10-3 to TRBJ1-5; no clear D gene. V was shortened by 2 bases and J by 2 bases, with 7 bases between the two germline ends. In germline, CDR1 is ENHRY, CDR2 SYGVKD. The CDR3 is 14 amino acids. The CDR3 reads CAISEGQGNQPQHF. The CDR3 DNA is TGTGCCATCAGTGAGGGGCAGGGCAATCAGCCCCAGCATTTT.

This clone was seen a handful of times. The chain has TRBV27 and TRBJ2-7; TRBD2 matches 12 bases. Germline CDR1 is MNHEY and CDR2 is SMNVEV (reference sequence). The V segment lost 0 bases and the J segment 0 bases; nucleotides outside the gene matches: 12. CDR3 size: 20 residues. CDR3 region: CASSLSVLAGGHISSYEQYF. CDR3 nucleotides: TGTGCCAGCAGTTTATCGGTACTAGCGGGAGGCCACATTAGCTCCTACGAGCAGTACTTC.

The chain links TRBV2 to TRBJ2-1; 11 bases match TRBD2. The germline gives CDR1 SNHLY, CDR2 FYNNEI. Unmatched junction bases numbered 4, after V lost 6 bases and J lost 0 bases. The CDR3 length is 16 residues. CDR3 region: CASRGGLAASYNEQFF. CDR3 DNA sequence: TGTGCCAGCAGGGGGGGACTAGCGGCCTCCTACAATGAGCAGTTCTTC.

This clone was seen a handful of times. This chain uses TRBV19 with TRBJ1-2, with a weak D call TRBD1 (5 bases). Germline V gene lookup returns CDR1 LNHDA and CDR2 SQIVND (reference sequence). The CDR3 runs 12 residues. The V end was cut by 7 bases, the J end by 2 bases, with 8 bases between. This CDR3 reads CASTTENYGYTF. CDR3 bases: TGTGCCAGTACGACAGAGAACTATGGCTACACCTTC.

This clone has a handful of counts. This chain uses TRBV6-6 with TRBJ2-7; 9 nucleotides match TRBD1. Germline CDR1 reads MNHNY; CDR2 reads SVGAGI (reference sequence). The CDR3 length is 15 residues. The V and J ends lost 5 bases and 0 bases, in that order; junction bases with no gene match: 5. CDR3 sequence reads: CASSHGQGSSYEQYF. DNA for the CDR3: TGTGCCAGCAGTCACGGACAGGGGAGCTCCTACGAGCAGTACTTC.

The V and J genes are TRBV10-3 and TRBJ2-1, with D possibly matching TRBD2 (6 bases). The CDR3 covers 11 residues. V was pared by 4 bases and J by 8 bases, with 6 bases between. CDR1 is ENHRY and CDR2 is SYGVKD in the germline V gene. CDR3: CAISGGDEQFF. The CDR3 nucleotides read TGTGCCATCAGTGGGGGGGATGAGCAGTTCTTC.

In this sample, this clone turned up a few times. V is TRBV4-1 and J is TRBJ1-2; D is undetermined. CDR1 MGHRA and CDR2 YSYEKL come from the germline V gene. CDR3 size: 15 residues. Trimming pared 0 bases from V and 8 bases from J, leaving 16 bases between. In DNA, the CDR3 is TGCGCCAGCAGCCAAGATCGAGGCGGACTTCAGGGCTACACCTTC. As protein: CASSQDRGGLQGYTF.

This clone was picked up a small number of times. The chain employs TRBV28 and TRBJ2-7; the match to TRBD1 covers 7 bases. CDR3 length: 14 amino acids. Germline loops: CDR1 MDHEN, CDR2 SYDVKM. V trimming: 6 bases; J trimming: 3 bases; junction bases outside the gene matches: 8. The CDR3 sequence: CASRFQGDGYEQYF. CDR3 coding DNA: TGTGCCAGCAGATTTCAGGGGGATGGCTACGAGCAGTACTTC.

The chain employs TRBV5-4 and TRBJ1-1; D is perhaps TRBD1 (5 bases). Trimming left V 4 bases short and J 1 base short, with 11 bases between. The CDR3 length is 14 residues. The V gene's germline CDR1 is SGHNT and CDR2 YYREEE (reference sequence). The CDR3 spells CASSPAGQNTEAFF. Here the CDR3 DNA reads TGTGCCAGCAGCCCTGCGGGGCAGAACACTGAAGCTTTCTTT.

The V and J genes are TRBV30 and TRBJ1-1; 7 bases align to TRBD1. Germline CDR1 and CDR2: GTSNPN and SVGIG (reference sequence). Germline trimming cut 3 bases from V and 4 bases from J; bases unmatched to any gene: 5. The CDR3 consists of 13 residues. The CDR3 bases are TGTGCCTGGAGAGGGTCAGGGGGCACTGAAGCTTTCTTT. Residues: CAWRGSGGTEAFF.

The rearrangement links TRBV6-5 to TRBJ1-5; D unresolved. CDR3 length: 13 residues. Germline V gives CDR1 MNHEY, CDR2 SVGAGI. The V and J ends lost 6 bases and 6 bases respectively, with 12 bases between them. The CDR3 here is CASSPDIFQPQHF. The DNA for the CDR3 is TGTGCCAGCAGCCCTGACATTTTTCAGCCCCAGCATTTT.

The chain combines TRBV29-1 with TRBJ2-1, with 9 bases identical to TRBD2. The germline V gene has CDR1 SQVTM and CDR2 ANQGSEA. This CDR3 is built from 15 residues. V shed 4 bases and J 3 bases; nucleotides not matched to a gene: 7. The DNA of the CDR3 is TGCAGCGTTGGCTCCGGGACTAGCTTCTACAATGAGCAGTTCTTC. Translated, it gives CSVGSGTSFYNEQFF.

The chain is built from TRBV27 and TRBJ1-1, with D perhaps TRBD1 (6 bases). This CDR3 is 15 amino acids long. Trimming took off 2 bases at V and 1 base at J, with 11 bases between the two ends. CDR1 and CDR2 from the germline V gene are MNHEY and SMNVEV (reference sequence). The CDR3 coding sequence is TGTGCCAGCAGTTTAGGGGGCAGGCGGAACACTGAAGCTTTCTTT. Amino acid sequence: CASSLGGRRNTEAFF.

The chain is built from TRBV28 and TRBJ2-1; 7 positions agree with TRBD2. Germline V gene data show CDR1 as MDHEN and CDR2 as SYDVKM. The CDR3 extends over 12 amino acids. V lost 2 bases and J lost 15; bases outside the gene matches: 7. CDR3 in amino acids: CASSLASGDGFF. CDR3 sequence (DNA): TGTGCCAGCAGTTTAGCGAGCGGGGACGGGTTCTTC.

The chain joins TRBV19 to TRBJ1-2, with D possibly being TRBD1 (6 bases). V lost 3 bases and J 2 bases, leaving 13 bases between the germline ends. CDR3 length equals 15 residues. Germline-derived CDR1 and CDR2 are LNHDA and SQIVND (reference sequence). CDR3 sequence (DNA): TGTGCCAGTAGTATGCTCCGGACAGAGAACTATGGCTACACCTTC. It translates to CASSMLRTENYGYTF.

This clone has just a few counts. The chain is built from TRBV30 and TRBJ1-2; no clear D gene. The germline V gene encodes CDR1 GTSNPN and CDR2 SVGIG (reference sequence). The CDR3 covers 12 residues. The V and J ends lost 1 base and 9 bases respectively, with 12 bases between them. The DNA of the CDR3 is TGTGCCTGGAGTGCCCGGACTCTTAGCTACACCTTC. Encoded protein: CAWSARTLSYTF. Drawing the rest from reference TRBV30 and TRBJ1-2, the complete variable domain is SQTIHQWPATLVQPVGSPLSLECTVEGTSNPNLYWYRQAAGRGLQLLFYSVGIGQISSEVPQNLSASRPQDRQFILSSKKLLLSDSGFYLCAWSARTLSYTFGSGTRLTVV.

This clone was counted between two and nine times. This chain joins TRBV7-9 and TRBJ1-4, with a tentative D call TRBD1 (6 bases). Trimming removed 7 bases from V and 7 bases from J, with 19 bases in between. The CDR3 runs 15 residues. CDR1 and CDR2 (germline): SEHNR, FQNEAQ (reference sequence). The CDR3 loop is CASTANSGESEKLFF. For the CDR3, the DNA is TGTGCCAGCACCGCGAACTCAGGGGAGAGTGAAAAACTGTTTTTT.

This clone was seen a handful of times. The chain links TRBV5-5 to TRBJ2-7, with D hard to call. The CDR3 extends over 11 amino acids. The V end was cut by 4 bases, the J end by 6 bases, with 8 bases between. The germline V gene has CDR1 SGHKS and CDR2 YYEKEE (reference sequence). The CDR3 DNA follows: TGTGCCAGCAGCGCAAGGAGCGAGCAGTACTTC. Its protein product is CASSARSEQYF.

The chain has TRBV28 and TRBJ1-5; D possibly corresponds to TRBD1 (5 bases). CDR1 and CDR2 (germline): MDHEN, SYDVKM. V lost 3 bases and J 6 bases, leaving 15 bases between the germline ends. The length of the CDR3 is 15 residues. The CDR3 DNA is TGTGCCAGCAGTTTCGCGTCGGGGGGTATTCAGCCCCAGCATTTT. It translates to CASSFASGGIQPQHF.

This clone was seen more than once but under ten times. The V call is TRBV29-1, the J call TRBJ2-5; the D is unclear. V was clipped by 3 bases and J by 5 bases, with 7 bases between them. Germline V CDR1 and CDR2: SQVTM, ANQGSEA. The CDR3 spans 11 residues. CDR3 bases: TGCAGCGTTGATACGGAGGAGACCCAGTACTTC. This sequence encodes CSVDTEETQYF.

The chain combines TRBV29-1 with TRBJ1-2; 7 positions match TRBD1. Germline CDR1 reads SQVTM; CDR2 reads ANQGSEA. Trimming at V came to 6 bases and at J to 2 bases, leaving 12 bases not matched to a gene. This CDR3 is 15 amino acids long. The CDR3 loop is CSVMRDRNINYGYTF. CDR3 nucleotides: TGCAGCGTGATGCGGGACAGAAATATAAACTATGGCTACACCTTC.

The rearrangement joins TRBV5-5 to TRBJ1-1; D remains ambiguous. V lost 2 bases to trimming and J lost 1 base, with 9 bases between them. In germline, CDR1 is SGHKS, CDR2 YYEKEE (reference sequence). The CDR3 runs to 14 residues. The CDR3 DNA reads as TGTGCCAGCAGCTTTACAAGAACGAACACTGAAGCTTTCTTT. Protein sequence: CASSFTRTNTEAFF.

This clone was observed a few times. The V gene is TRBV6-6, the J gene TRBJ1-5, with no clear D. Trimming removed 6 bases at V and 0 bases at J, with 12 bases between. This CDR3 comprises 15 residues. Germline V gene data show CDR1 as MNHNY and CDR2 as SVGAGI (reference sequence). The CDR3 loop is CASRYSDYSNQPQHF. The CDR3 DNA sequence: TGTGCCAGCAGGTACAGCGATTATAGCAATCAGCCCCAGCATTTT.

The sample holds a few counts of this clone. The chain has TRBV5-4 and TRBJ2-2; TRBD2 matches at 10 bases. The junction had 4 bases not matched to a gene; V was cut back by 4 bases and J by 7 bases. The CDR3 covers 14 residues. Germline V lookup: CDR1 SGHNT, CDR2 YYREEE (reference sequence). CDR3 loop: CASSTLAGNGELFF. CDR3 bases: TGTGCCAGCAGCACACTAGCGGGGAACGGGGAGCTGTTTTTT.

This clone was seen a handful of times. CDR3 in amino acids: CASSHPKSSTGSYEQYF. CDR3 DNA: TGCGCCAGCAGCCACCCAAAAAGTAGTACAGGGTCCTACGAGCAGTACTTC. The chain combines TRBV4-1 with TRBJ2-7, with D perhaps matching TRBD1 (6 bases). The V end was cut by 3 bases, the J end by 1 base, with 19 bases between. The CDR3 contains 17 residues. Germline CDR1 is MGHRA and CDR2 is YSYEKL.